A single sample gave rise to the 15 T cell receptor beta chains below, sequenced in a study of neurological immune-mediated disorders (dated by TCRdb to about 2019). Library preparation employed 5' RACE. Instrument on record: Illumina HiSeq 2500. Using fastp trimming at Q25 and MiXCR clonotype assembly, TCRdb reanalyzed the public sequencing data and kept in-frame beta chains. Rows are combined by CDR3 protein, so each entry shows the most common genes and DNA. The sample includes about 49,000 distinct CDR3 sequences, with 10% observed a single time. Clones ranked in the top ten supply approximately 1.5% of the sample. The label giving this sample's time point can be read as: longitudinal time-point 1 (baseline). What was sequenced was PBMCs. The receptors derive from a woman aged 40 to 50 in good health.

This clonotype has just a few counts. The chain employs TRBV3-1 and TRBJ1-2, with 8 bases lining up with TRBD1. There are 15 residues in the CDR3. Germline V gives CDR1 LGHDT, CDR2 YNNKEL (reference sequence). V gave up 4 bases and J gave up 3 bases; unmatched junction bases: 7. CDR3 bases: TGTGCCAGCAGCCCTGTTTCGACAGGGGACTATGGCTACACCTTC. This translates into CASSPVSTGDYGYTF. The entire variable domain, with the rest obtained from reference TRBV3-1 and TRBJ1-2, is as follows: DTAVSQTPKYLVTQMGNDKSIKCEQNLGHDTMYWYKQDSKKFLKIMFSYNNKELIINETVPNRFSPKSPDKAHLNLHINSLELGDSAVYFCASSPVSTGDYGYTFGSGTRLTVV.

In this sample, this clonotype turned up many times. The rearrangement joins TRBV6-4 to TRBJ2-7, with D possibly matching TRBD1 (7 bases). Germline lookup yields CDR1 MRHNA and CDR2 SNTAGT. Trimming removed 2 bases at V and 6 bases at J, with 17 bases between. The CDR3 covers 15 residues. CDR3 nucleotides: TGTGCCAGCAGTGACGGGGGGACAGTCGCTACCGAGCAGTACTTC. Translated, it gives CASSDGGTVATEQYF.

This clonotype was detected many times. The rearrangement uses TRBV5-1 and TRBJ2-5, with 9 bases lining up with TRBD1. V was pared by 3 bases and J by 7 bases, with 7 bases of the junction left unmatched. The V gene's germline CDR1 is SGHRS and CDR2 YFSETQ. The CDR3 covers 14 residues. The CDR3 here is CASSSLPGQGTQYF. The CDR3 DNA sequence: TGCGCCAGCAGCTCCTTACCGGGACAGGGGACCCAGTACTTC.

This clonotype was seen at least ten times. CDR3 amino acids: CASSPGQNYGYTF. CDR3 sequence (DNA): TGCGCCAGCAGTCCAGGACAGAACTATGGCTACACCTTC. The chain carries TRBV5-1 and TRBJ1-2, with D perhaps matching TRBD1 (6 bases). The CDR3 runs to 13 residues. The germline CDR1 and CDR2 sequences are SGHRS and YFSETQ. V was cut by 5 bases and J by 2 bases, with 10 bases left in between.

This clonotype occurred many times. The chain carries TRBV2 and TRBJ2-1; no clear D gene. The CDR3 is 15 amino acids. Germline CDR1 SNHLY, CDR2 FYNNEI. V was shortened by 0 bases and J by 3 bases, with 9 bases between the two germline ends. CDR3 sequence reads: CASSEAQKYYNEQFF. The CDR3 nucleotides read TGTGCCAGCAGTGAAGCCCAGAAGTACTACAATGAGCAGTTCTTC.

This clonotype was observed at least ten times. The chain carries TRBV12-3 or TRBV12-4 and TRBJ2-1, with D hard to call. This CDR3 comprises 15 residues. The V and J ends lost 5 bases and 0 bases respectively, with 11 bases between them. CDR3 nucleotide sequence: TGTGCCAGCAGTCATACAGAAAACTCCTACAATGAGCAGTTCTTC. It specifies CASSHTENSYNEQFF.

At least ten counts were recorded for this clonotype. The rearrangement joins TRBV10-3 to TRBJ2-1; TRBD1 matches at 8 bases. This CDR3 comprises 13 residues. Trimming took 6 bases from V and 5 from J; bases not matched to a gene: 3. Per germline, CDR1 ENHRY and CDR2 SYGVKD. The CDR3, as DNA: TGTGCCATCAGGGGACAGGTTCACAATGAGCAGTTCTTC. This sequence encodes CAIRGQVHNEQFF.

The chain employs TRBV27 and TRBJ1-2; no firm D call. CDR3 length equals 13 residues. In germline, CDR1 is MNHEY, CDR2 SMNVEV (reference sequence). V was shortened by 5 bases and J by 8 bases, with 15 bases between the two germline ends. CDR3 nucleotides: TGTGCCAGCAGTCCCTCGAGGTACCGAGGCTACACCTTC. It translates to CASSPSRYRGYTF.

This clonotype was seen ten or more times. The chain has TRBV5-5 and TRBJ1-1; no clear D. V lost 7 bases to trimming and J lost 2 bases, with 12 bases between them. The CDR3 has 13 amino acids. In germline, CDR1 is SGHKS, CDR2 YYEKEE (reference sequence). The DNA of the CDR3 is TGTGCCAGCGGGTTTATGGGTAACACTGAAGCTTTCTTT. It specifies CASGFMGNTEAFF.

The sample holds many counts of this clonotype. V and J are TRBV7-2 and TRBJ2-5; D is undetermined. The CDR3 contains 13 residues. CDR1 SGHTA and CDR2 FQGNSA come from the germline V gene. V lost 2 bases, J lost 5 bases, and 9 bases lay in between. The CDR3 DNA follows: TGTGCCAGCAGCTTACAGCGCCGGGAGACCCAGTACTTC. Its protein product is CASSLQRRETQYF.

This clonotype appeared many times. This chain joins TRBV20-1 and TRBJ2-7, with D possibly being TRBD2 (7 bases). V shed 5 bases and J shed 2 bases, with 13 bases lying between them. This CDR3 region has 13 residues. The V gene's germline CDR1 is DFQATT and CDR2 SNEGSKA (reference sequence). CDR3 protein: CSAGGGSPYEQYF. DNA for the CDR3: TGCAGTGCTGGGGGCGGGAGTCCCTACGAGCAGTACTTC.

This clonotype was counted ten times or more. The V and J genes are TRBV6-5 and TRBJ2-6; 7 nucleotides align to TRBD1. The CDR3 covers 16 residues. J lost 2 bases, V lost 7 bases, and 8 bases had no gene match. Germline V CDR1 and CDR2: MNHEY, SVGAGI. The CDR3 loop is CASTRQGSAGANVLTF. CDR3 in DNA: TGTGCCAGCACCCGACAGGGTAGCGCTGGGGCCAACGTCCTGACTTTC.

To note about this clonotype: This may be a read error: a much more frequent sequence differs by one nucleotide. J is TRBJ2-7 and V is TRBV6-5; TRBD1 matches at 12 bases. This CDR3 is 15 amino acids long. Germline V gene data show CDR1 as MNHEY and CDR2 as SVGAGI. The V and J ends lost 7 bases and 4 bases, in that order; junction bases with no gene match: 8. CDR3 region: CASNAGTGGMYEQYF. The CDR3 nucleotides are TGTGCCAGCAATGCCGGGACAGGGGGCATGTACGAGCAGTACTTC.

Ten or more counts support this clonotype. The gene calls are TRBV7-2 and TRBJ2-1; weak D call: TRBD1 (6 bases). The CDR3 is made up of 13 amino acids. Germline assignment: CDR1 SGHTA and CDR2 FQGNSA. Trimming pared 8 bases from V and 9 bases from J, leaving 17 bases between. The chain's CDR3 is CASGLTQGSEQFF. In DNA form, the CDR3 reads TGTGCCAGCGGACTTACACAGGGTAGTGAGCAGTTCTTC.

To note about this clonotype: The junction departs from the called germline gene at one end, perhaps through a read error. This chain connects TRBV7-2 to TRBJ1-1; no reliable D call. The CDR3 length is 13 residues. Germline lookup yields CDR1 SGHTA and CDR2 FQGNSA. CDR3 residues: CASSSISRSEGFF. CDR3 in DNA: TGTGCCAGCAGCTCAATATCGCGTTCTGAAGGTTTCTTT.